These 23 T cell receptor beta chains share one sample of origin, sequenced in a study of OX40 agonist ivuxolimab in advanced cancers. Libraries were constructed by the immunoSEQ multiplex PCR assay. Here the immuneACCESS table is served through TCRdb, limited to in-frame sequences with V and J called. Missing clones are a known gap in these copies; in checked studies unresolved V genes cover under half, and the rest lacks a known reason. The sample yields around 75,000 clones; over 85% were counted once. The ten largest clones represent less than 3% of the sample. Sequenced here: CD4+ or CD8+ T cells sorted from blood, sampled in a trial of the OX40 agonist ivuxolimab. All receptors derive from an adult with an advanced solid tumor such as melanoma, head and neck, liver or kidney cancer.

This clone came up a few times. The chain links TRBV28 to TRBJ1-2; D is unclear. The V and J ends lost 7 bases and 7 bases respectively, with 10 bases between them. Germline values: CDR1 MDHEN, CDR2 SYDVKM. This CDR3 region has 11 residues. DNA for the CDR3: TGTGCCAGCACCCTCGGGAGTGGCTACACCTTC. Amino acids: CASTLGSGYTF.

The V and J genes are TRBV28 and TRBJ1-2; tentatively, D is TRBD1 (6 bases). Germline assignment: CDR1 MDHEN and CDR2 SYDVKM. Trimming left V 6 bases short and J 13 bases short, with 21 bases between. The CDR3 sequence is 13 residues long. CDR3 in amino acids: CASRPGTALGGTF. In nucleotides, the CDR3 is TGTGCCAGCAGACCCGGGACCGCCCTAGGGGGCACCTTC.

The chain couples TRBV7-9 to TRBJ2-7, with 10 bases lining up with TRBD2. CDR3 length equals 14 residues. V was pared by 2 bases and J by 5 bases, with 3 bases of the junction left unmatched. The germline CDR1 and CDR2 sequences are SEHNR and FQNEAQ (reference sequence). CDR3 in amino acids: CASSLRAGGDEQYF. In nucleotides, the CDR3 is TGTGCCAGCAGCTTACGAGCGGGAGGGGACGAGCAGTACTTC.

The chain couples TRBV4-2 to TRBJ2-5; 10 bases map to TRBD1. Looked up from germline, CDR1 is LGHNA and CDR2 is YNFKEQ. This CDR3 region has 16 residues. V was clipped by 5 bases and J by 5 bases; unmatched bases: 11. The DNA of the CDR3 is TGTGCCAGCAGCGAAGCGACTGGGACAGGGGTCGAGACCCAGTACTTC. Its protein is CASSEATGTGVETQYF.

For this clone: This may arise from a read error, as a much more abundant clone is one base away. As DNA, the CDR3 is TGTGCCAGCAGCCAAGCGGGCGAGCAGTACTTC. Encoded protein: CASSQAGEQYF. The chain combines TRBV4-2 with TRBJ2-5; no firm D call. The DNA end lines up better with TRBJ2-7; the J call may be wrong. Germline values: CDR1 LGHNA, CDR2 YNFKEQ. The CDR3 covers 11 residues.

There are a few counts of this clone. The chain carries TRBV19 and TRBJ1-5; D not resolved. V was shortened by 5 bases and J by 1 base, with 15 bases between the two germline ends. Germline V gives CDR1 LNHDA, CDR2 SQIVND (reference sequence). This CDR3 is built from 16 residues. CDR3 region: CASSPLGADSNQPQHF. Here the CDR3 DNA reads TGTGCCAGTAGTCCCTTAGGTGCCGACAGCAATCAGCCCCAGCATTTT.

This rearrangement joins TRBV5-1 to TRBJ1-5; the D is unclear. The V gene's germline CDR1 is SGHRS and CDR2 YFSETQ. This CDR3 comprises 13 residues. Trimming cost V 0 bases and J 3 bases, with 4 bases left between them. This chain's CDR3 is CASSLGNNQPQHF. CDR3 sequence (DNA): TGCGCCAGCAGCTTGGGGAACAATCAGCCCCAGCATTTT.

This chain links TRBV6-5 with TRBJ2-4; 9 positions agree with TRBD2. J was trimmed by 5 bases and V by 5 bases; bases with no gene match: 7. This CDR3 has 15 amino acids. Germline V lookup: CDR1 MNHEY, CDR2 SVGAGI. The CDR3 protein is CASSQISGGENIQYF. CDR3 in DNA: TGTGCCAGCAGTCAGATTAGCGGGGGAGAAAACATTCAGTACTTC.

The sample holds one count of this clone. The chain couples TRBV7-2 to TRBJ1-5; D perhaps matches TRBD1 (5 bases). Trimming removed 2 bases from V and 8 bases from J, with 16 bases in between. Per the germline V gene, CDR1 is SGHTA and CDR2 is FQGNSA. The CDR3 sequence is 15 residues long. The CDR3 reads CASSLYWGGLEPQHF. The CDR3 DNA reads as TGTGCCAGCAGCTTATATTGGGGGGGGTTGGAGCCCCAGCATTTT.

This sequence joins TRBV6-6 and TRBJ2-7; 7 nucleotides line up with TRBD1. Germline assignment: CDR1 MNHNY and CDR2 SVGAGI (reference sequence). CDR3 length: 15 residues. Unmatched junction bases numbered 18, after V lost 7 bases and J lost 9 bases. The CDR3: CASTHWDSVSVGQYF. CDR3 coding DNA: TGTGCCAGCACCCACTGGGACAGCGTGTCGGTCGGGCAGTACTTC.

The genes are TRBV2 and TRBJ2-1; D unclear. The CDR3 is made up of 10 amino acids. The germline gives CDR1 SNHLY, CDR2 FYNNEI. Trimming removed 6 bases from V and 9 bases from J, with 6 bases in between. For the CDR3, the DNA is TGTGCCAGCAGGTACGTTGAGCAGTTCTTC. It codes for CASRYVEQFF.

In DNA, the CDR3 is TGCGCCAGCAGCTTGGCATTCGGGCAGGGGGGCAACACTGAAGCTTTCTTT. This sequence encodes CASSLAFGQGGNTEAFF. The rearrangement uses TRBV5-1 and TRBJ1-1; 7 bases are shared with TRBD1. CDR3 length: 17 residues. V lost 0 bases and J lost 2; bases outside the gene matches: 10. Germline V gives CDR1 SGHRS, CDR2 YFSETQ.

The chain uses TRBV4-2 and TRBJ1-3, with unresolved D. The V gene's germline CDR1 is LGHNA and CDR2 YNFKEQ. The ends were cut back, 0 bases at V and 6 bases at J, with 12 bases in the middle. The CDR3 contains 15 residues. The CDR3 nucleotides read TGTGCCAGCAGCCAAGATACGTGGACTGAAAACACCATATATTTT. Translating it yields CASSQDTWTENTIYF.

This sequence joins TRBV18 and TRBJ1-1; D not certain. V lost 3 bases and J lost 1, with 12 bases in between. Germline V gives CDR1 KGHSH, CDR2 LQKENI. This CDR3 spans 15 amino acids. CDR3: CASSPLLLGNTEAFF. The CDR3 nucleotides are TGTGCCAGCTCACCTCTTCTTCTGGGGAACACTGAAGCTTTCTTT. Filled out from reference TRBV18 and TRBJ1-1, the complete variable domain reads NAGVMQNPRHLVRRRGQEARLRCSPMKGHSHVYWYRQLPEEGLKFMVYLQKENIIDESGMPKERFSAEFPKEGPSILRIQQVVRGDSAAYFCASSPLLLGNTEAFFGQGTRLTVV.

This chain uses TRBV27 with TRBJ2-6, with TRBD1 identical over 10 bases. Germline CDR1 reads MNHEY; CDR2 reads SMNVEV (reference sequence). CDR3 length: 17 residues. J was trimmed by 2 bases and V by 5 bases; bases with no gene match: 6. In nucleotides, the CDR3 is TGTGCCAGCAGTCCCCGACAGGGGGCAGCTGGGGCCAACGTCCTGACTTTC. It encodes CASSPRQGAAGANVLTF.

The rearrangement joins TRBV5-5 to TRBJ2-3; D is uncertain. The V end lost 1 base, the J end lost 4 bases, and 10 bases lay between the germline ends. Germline values: CDR1 SGHKS, CDR2 YYEKEE (reference sequence). The CDR3 loop spans 14 amino acids. CDR3: CASSLQRAADTQYF. Written as DNA, the CDR3 is TGTGCCAGCAGCTTGCAAAGGGCAGCAGATACGCAGTATTTT.

The chain recombines TRBV30 with TRBJ2-1; D may be TRBD1 (6 bases). Germline CDR1 is GTSNPN and CDR2 is SVGIG (reference sequence). V lost 5 bases and J 5 bases, leaving 16 bases between the germline ends. The CDR3 length is 14 residues. The CDR3 sequence: CAWGASGVNNEQFF. The CDR3 DNA reads as TGTGCCTGGGGGGCCTCAGGGGTAAACAATGAGCAGTTCTTC.

The gene calls are TRBV2 and TRBJ2-3; tentative D call: TRBD1 (6 bases). V dropped 6 bases and J dropped 3 bases, with 13 bases sitting between them. The CDR3 is 14 amino acids. Germline lookup yields CDR1 SNHLY and CDR2 FYNNEI. CDR3 in amino acids: CASSLNRATDTQYF. In nucleotides, the CDR3 is TGTGCCAGCAGCCTCAACAGGGCTACAGATACGCAGTATTTT.

The chain carries TRBV12-5 and TRBJ2-7, with D maybe TRBD2 (6 bases). The CDR3 is 16 amino acids. Trimming took 5 bases from V and 6 from J, leaving 23 bases between them. The germline gives CDR1 LGHNT, CDR2 FRNRAP. CDR3: CASGPQTPGGLSEQYF. The CDR3 region has the DNA TGTGCTAGTGGTCCCCAAACCCCCGGGGGACTGAGCGAGCAGTACTTC.

This clone was seen a few times. This chain links TRBV28 with TRBJ2-7, with TRBD2 identical over 7 bases. The germline V gene encodes CDR1 MDHEN and CDR2 SYDVKM. The V gene end was trimmed by 5 bases and the J gene end by 9 bases; junction bases not matched to a gene: 13. The CDR3 covers 14 residues. CDR3 loop: CASSTSGDKMMQYF. As DNA, the CDR3 is TGTGCCAGCAGTACAAGCGGGGATAAGATGATGCAGTACTTC.

This rearrangement joins TRBV11-3 to TRBJ1-3, with unresolved D. The germline V gene encodes CDR1 SGHNT and CDR2 YENEEA. The ends were cut back, 2 bases at V and 4 bases at J, with 6 bases in the middle. The CDR3 runs 13 residues. Here the CDR3 reads CASSLNEGNTIYF. The CDR3 DNA follows: TGTGCCAGCAGCTTAAACGAGGGAAACACCATATATTTT.

The CDR3, as DNA: TGTGCCAGCAGTTTAGGGGACAGGGATAATGAAGCTTTCTTT. This translates into CASSLGDRDNEAFF. This sequence joins TRBV28 and TRBJ1-1; 9 bases are shared with TRBD1. This CDR3 is 14 amino acids long. Germline loops: CDR1 MDHEN, CDR2 SYDVKM. Trimming at V came to 2 bases and at J to 7 bases, leaving 5 bases not matched to a gene.

The J gene is TRBJ1-1, the V gene TRBV12-5, with D unclear. Germline assignment: CDR1 LGHNT and CDR2 FRNRAP. V gave up 7 bases and J gave up 1 base, with 10 bases separating them. The CDR3 loop spans 13 amino acids. CDR3 sequence: CASAPMKNTEAFF. As DNA, the CDR3 is TGTGCTAGTGCCCCCATGAAGAACACTGAAGCTTTCTTT.